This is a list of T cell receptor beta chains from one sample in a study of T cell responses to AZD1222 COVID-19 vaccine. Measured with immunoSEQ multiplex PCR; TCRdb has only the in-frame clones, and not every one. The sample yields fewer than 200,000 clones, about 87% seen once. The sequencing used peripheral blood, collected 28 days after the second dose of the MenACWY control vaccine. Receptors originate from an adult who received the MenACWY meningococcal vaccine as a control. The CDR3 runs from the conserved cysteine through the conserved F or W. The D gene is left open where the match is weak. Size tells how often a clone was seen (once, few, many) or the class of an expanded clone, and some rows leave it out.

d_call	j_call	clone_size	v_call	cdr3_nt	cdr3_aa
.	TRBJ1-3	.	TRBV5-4	TGTGCCAGCAGCTTTTCGGGAAACACCATATATTTT	CASSFSGNTIYF
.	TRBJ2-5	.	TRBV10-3	TGTGCCATCAGTGAGTCTACGAGGGAAGAGACCCAGTACTTC	CAISESTREETQYF
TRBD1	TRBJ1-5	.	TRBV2	TGTGCCAGCAGTTGGGGACAGCTCAATCAGCCCCAGCATTTT	CASSWGQLNQPQHF
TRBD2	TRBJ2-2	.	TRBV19	TGTGCCAGTATTGAAGCGGGAGGGCCAAGCACCGGGGAGCTGTTTTTT	CASIEAGGPSTGELFF
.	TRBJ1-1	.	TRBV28	TGTGCCAGCAGCCACAGGGCCATGAACACTGAAGCTTTCTTT	CASSHRAMNTEAFF
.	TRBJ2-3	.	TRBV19	TGTGCCAGTAGTACCCGGATCACAGATACGCAGTATTTT	CASSTRITDTQYF
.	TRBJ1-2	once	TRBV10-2	TGCGCCAGCAGTGAGAGCAGCTGGGGCTACACCTTC	CASSESSWGYTF
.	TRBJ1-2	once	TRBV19	TGTGCCAGTAGTGTCAGATCTTATGGCTACACCTTC	CASSVRSYGYTF
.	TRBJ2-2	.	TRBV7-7	TGTGCCAGCAGCTTAGTCACGGGTTCCGGGGAGCTGTTTTTT	CASSLVTGSGELFF
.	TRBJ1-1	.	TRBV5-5	TGTGCCAGCAGTTTTGAAGAAGGGGGGGCGATGGACACTGAAGCTTTCTTT	CASSFEEGGAMDTEAFF
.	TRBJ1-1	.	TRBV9	TGTGCCAGCAGCGTCCTCCTGGATGGGACCACTGAAGCTTTCTTT	CASSVLLDGTTEAFF
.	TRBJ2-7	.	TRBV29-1	TGCAGCGTGGGGGGCGGGGACCGTCTCTACGAGCAGTACTTC	CSVGGGDRLYEQYF
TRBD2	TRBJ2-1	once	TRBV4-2	TGTGCCAGCAGCCAAACAGCGGGAGGGCCGTACAATGAGCAGTTCTTC	CASSQTAGGPYNEQFF
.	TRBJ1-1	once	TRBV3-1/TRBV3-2	TGTGCCAGCAGCCTGGGACTGGAGAACACTGAAGCTTTCTTT	CASSLGLENTEAFF
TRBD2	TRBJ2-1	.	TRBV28	TGTGCCAGCACCCCGACTAGCGGGACCCACAATGAGCAGTTCTTC	CASTPTSGTHNEQFF
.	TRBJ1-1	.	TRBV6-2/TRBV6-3	TGTGCCAGCAGGCCTCCGGGCAAAAATAACGGGAGCCCTGAAGCTTTCTTT	CASRPPGKNNGSPEAFF
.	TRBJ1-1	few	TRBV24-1	TGTGCCACCAGTGGGGGAGACATGAACACTGAAGCTTTCTTT	CATSGGDMNTEAFF
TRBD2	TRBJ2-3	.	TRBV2	TGTGCCAGCAGTCGGCGGCTAGCGGCGGATACGCAGTATTTT	CASSRRLAADTQYF
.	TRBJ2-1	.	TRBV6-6	TGTGCCAGCAGTTATCGGCCGAGCTCCTACAATGAGCAGTTCTTC	CASSYRPSSYNEQFF
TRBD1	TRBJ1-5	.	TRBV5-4	TGTGCCAGCAGCTTGGCCGGACAGGGCGGACAGCCCCAGCATTTT	CASSLAGQGGQPQHF
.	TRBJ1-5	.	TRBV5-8	TGTGCCAGCTCTCTCGTGATCACGGTTAGCAATCAGCCCCAGCATTTT	CASSLVITVSNQPQHF
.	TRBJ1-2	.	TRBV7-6	TGTGCCAGCAGCTTCAGTGTCAACTATGGCTACACCTTC	CASSFSVNYGYTF
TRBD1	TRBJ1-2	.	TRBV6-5	TGTGCCAGCTTCGCCGGGACAGGGGCACGCTATGGCTACACCTTC	CASFAGTGARYGYTF
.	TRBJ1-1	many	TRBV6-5	TGTGCCAGCAGTTACTCGGGGAAGGAAGCTTTCTTT	CASSYSGKEAFF
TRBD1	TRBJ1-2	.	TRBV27	TGTGCCAGCAGTTTACTGACAGGGGGCGAGGGCTACACCTTC	CASSLLTGGEGYTF
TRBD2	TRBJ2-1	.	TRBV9	TGTGCCAGCAGCTCGAGAGGGATTTTAGGACTAGCGGGATCTTGGGAGCAGTTCTTC	CASSSRGILGLAGSWEQFF
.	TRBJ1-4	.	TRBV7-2	TGTGCCAGCAGCTTTGCAGGGAATGAAAAACTGTTTTTT	CASSFAGNEKLFF
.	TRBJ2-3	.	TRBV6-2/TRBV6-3	TGTGCCAGCAGTTCCGTAGCTTTCGGGACGACAGATACGCAGTATTTT	CASSSVAFGTTDTQYF
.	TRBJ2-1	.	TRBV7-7	TGTGCCAGCAGCCCTCAGGGGCCCGTGAACAATGAGCAGTTCTTC	CASSPQGPVNNEQFF
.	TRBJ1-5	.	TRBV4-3	TGCGCCAGCAGCCAAGTTCCCGGGAGCAATCAGCCCCAGCATTTT	CASSQVPGSNQPQHF
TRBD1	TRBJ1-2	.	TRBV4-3	TGCGCCAGCAGCCAAGCTGTGGGACAGGGAGCTGGCTACACCTTC	CASSQAVGQGAGYTF
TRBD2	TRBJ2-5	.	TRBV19	TGTGCCAGTAGGAGTAGCGGGTTGATCGGGGAGACCCAGTACTTC	CASRSSGLIGETQYF
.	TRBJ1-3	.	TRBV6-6	TGTGCCAGCAGGGGGGTTGGAAACACCATATATTTT	CASRGVGNTIYF
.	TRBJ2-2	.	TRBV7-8	TGTGCCAGCAGCCCCACCGGGGAGCTGTTTTTT	CASSPTGELFF
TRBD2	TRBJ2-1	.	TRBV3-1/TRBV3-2	TGTGCCAGCAGCGCGCGAGTTAATAGCGGGAGGGACTACAATGAGCAGTTCTTC	CASSARVNSGRDYNEQFF
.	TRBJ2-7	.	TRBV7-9	TGTGCCAGCAGCTTGGATAGGATGGGGGAGTGGAGCTACGAGCAGTACTTC	CASSLDRMGEWSYEQYF
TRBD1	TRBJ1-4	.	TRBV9	TGTGCCAGCAGCGTAGACGAGGGACAGGGGAATGAAAAACTGTTTTTT	CASSVDEGQGNEKLFF
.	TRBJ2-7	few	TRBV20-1	TGCAGTGCTTTACAGGGTTACGAGCAGTACTTC	CSALQGYEQYF
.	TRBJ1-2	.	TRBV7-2	TGTGCCAGCAGCTTTCTAGCAAGCCCACTCTATGGCTACACCTTC	CASSFLASPLYGYTF
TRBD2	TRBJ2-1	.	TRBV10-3	TGTGCCATCAGTGACCTAGGACTAGCGGGAGGGCCGGGTAATGAGCAGTTCTTC	CAISDLGLAGGPGNEQFF